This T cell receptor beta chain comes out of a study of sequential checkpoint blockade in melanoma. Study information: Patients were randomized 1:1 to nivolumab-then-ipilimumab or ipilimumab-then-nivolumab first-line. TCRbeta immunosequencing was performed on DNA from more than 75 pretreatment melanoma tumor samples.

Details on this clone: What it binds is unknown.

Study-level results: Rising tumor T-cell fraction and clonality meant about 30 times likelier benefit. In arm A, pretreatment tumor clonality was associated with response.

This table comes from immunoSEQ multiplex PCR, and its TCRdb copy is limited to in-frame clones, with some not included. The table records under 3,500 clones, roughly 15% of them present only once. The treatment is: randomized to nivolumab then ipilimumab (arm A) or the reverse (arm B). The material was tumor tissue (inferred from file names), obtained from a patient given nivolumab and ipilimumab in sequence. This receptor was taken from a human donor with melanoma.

This chain's CDR3 is CASSVDYRVNSPLHF. The CDR3 nucleotides read TGTGCCAGCAGCGTAGATTACAGGGTGAATTCACCCCTCCACTTT. This chain joins TRBV9 and TRBJ1-6; possible D gene TRBD1, 6 bases. The ends were cut back, 0 bases at V and 7 bases at J, with 11 bases in the middle. The CDR3 runs 15 residues. Germline-derived CDR1 and CDR2 are SGDLS and YYNGEE.